The T cell receptor (beta chain) under discussion was sequenced for a study of cytomegalovirus exposure and HLA in healthy donors. The PCR used 60 Vbeta and 13 Jbeta primers. In the authors' methods: A follow-up analysis tallied around 80 million unique TCR beta chains, approximately 11 million shared. Sequencing used immunoSEQ multiplex PCR; TCRdb keeps in-frame clones, though not all of them. Clonal size and the V and J genes are those of that table, whereas D and trimming came from the DNA. In the table there are about 240,000 clones, roughly 82% of which are singletons. This clone was counted once. Germline V CDR1 and CDR2: MRHNA, SNTAGT. The CDR3 extends over 13 amino acids. Trimming removed 5 bases from V and 3 bases from J, with 8 bases in between.

Input material: PBMCs. The TCR comes from a woman between 40 and 50 years old in good health and CMV-seropositive. The chain carries TRBV6-4 and TRBJ1-5; D is perhaps TRBD1 (6 bases). The CDR3 here is CASSRDTNQPQHF. The CDR3 nucleotides read TGTGCCAGCAGTCGGGACACCAATCAGCCCCAGCATTTT.